The sequence of this TCR beta chain was determined in a study of T cell responses to AZD1222 COVID-19 vaccine. This clone came up a few times. Its antigen is undetermined. Sequencing used immunoSEQ multiplex PCR; TCRdb keeps in-frame clones, though not all of them. The data show 150,000 or so clones, about 92% seen once. General observations from the study: Spike-specific TCR breadth and depth rose after two AZD1222 doses. Most donors were white British, females outnumbered males, and clonal diversity was possibly underestimated. Within unmutated variant regions lay the reported targets of nearly half of spike-specific TCRs.

This TCR was recovered from an adult who received the AZD1222 COVID-19 vaccine. This specimen consisted of peripheral blood, obtained 28 days after the second AZD1222 dose.

The CDR3 DNA reads TGCGCCAGCTGTCTAGAGTGGGCAGAGGAGTTTAATTCACCCCTCCACTTT. It encodes CASCLEWAEEFNSPLHF. The rearrangement links TRBV4-3 to TRBJ1-6; D is unresolved. Trimming stripped 8 bases from V and 6 bases from J, with 23 bases between. CDR1 is LGHNA, CDR2 YSLEER, per germline. The CDR3 totals 17 residues.